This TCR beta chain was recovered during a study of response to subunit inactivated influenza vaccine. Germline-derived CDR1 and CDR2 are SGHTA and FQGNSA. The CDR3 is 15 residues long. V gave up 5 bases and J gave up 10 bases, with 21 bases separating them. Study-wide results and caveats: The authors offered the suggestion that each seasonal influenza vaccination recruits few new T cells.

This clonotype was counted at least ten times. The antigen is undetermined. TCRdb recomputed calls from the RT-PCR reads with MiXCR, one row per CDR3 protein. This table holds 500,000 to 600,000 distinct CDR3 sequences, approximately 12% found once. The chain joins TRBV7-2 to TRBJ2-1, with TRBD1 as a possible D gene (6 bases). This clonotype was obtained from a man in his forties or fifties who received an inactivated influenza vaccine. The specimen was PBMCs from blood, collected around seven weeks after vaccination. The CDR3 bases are TGTGCCAGCAGCGACCGGGACAAGCCTAGCAGAGAGCAGTTCTTC. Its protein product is CASSDRDKPSREQFF.